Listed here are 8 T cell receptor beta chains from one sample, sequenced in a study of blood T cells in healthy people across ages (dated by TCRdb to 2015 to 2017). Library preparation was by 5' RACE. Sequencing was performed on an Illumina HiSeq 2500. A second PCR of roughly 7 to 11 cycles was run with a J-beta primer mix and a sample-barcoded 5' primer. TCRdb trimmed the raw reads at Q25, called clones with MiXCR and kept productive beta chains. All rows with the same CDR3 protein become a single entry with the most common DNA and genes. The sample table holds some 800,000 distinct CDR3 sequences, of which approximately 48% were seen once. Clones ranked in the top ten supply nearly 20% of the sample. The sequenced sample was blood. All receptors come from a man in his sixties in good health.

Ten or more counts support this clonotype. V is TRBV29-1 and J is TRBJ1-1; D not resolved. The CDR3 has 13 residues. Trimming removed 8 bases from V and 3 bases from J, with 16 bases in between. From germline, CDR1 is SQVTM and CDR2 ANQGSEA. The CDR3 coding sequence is TGCAGCTCACGCGGAGGGTCGCACACTGAAGCTTTCTTT. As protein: CSSRGGSHTEAFF.

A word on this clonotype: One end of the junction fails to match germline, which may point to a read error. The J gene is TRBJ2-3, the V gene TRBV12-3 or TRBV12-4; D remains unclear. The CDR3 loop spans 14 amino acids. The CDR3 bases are TGTGCCAGCAGTTTAAGGATATCCACAGATACGCAGGATTTT. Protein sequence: CASSLRISTDTQDF.

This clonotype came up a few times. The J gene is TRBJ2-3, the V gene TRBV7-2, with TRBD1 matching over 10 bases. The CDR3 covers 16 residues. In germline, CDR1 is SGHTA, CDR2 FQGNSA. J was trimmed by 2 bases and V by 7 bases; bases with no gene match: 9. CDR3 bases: TGTGCCAGCAAATCGGGACAGGGGATATTCACAGATACGCAGTATTTT. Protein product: CASKSGQGIFTDTQYF.

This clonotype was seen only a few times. CDR3 nucleotide sequence: TGTGCCAGCCGCGCCTACACACGACCCACTGAAGCTTTCTTT. The encoded protein is CASRAYTRPTEAFF. The chain recombines TRBV6-2 or TRBV6-3 with TRBJ1-1; D is ambiguous. Germline CDR1 MNHEY, CDR2 SVGEGT. V was cut by 8 bases and J by 4 bases, with 17 bases left in between. The CDR3 is 14 amino acids.

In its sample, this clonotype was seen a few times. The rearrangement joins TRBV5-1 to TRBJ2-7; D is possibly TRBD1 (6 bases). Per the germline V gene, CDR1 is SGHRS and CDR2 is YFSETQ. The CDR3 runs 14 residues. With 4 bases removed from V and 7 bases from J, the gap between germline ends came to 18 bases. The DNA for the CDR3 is TGCGCCAGCAGCAGGCCGGCAGGGGCCTTGGAGCAGTACTTC. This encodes CASSRPAGALEQYF.

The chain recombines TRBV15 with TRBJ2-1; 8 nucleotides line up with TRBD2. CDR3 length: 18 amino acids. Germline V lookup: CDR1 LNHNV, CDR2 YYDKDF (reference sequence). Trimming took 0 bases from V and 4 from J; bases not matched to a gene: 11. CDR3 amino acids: CATSRDPTGGGGYNEQFF. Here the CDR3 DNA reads TGTGCCACCAGCAGAGATCCGACGGGAGGGGGGGGTTACAATGAGCAGTTCTTC.

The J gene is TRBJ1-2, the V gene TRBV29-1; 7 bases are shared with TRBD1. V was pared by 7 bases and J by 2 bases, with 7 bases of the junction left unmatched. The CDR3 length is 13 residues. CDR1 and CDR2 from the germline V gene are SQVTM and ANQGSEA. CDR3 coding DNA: TGCAGCGCTGTGTCGGGACAGAACTATGGCTACACCTTC. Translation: CSAVSGQNYGYTF.

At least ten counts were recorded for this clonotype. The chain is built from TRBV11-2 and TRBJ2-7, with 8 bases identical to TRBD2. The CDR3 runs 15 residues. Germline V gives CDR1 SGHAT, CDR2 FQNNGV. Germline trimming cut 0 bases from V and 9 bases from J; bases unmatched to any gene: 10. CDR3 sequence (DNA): TGTGCCAGCAGCTTAGAAAGCGGGGGAACCTCGGGGCAGTACTTC. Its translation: CASSLESGGTSGQYF.